Sequencing of this T cell receptor (beta chain) was carried out in a study of T cell responses to AZD1222 COVID-19 vaccine. Looking at the study overall: Second-dose recipients at about 4 or about 12 weeks were treated as one pooled group.

The protocol was immunoSEQ multiplex PCR, while the TCRdb copy is restricted to in-frame clones and leaves out a portion. Here the sample spans about 120,000 clones, 85% to 90% being singletons. Study-level points and caveats: Elevations in Spike-specific TCR breadth and depth followed administration of two AZD1222 doses.

The CDR3 consists of 14 residues. V shed 6 bases, J shed 1 base, and the junction held 3 bases outside the gene matches. Germline values: CDR1 SGHVS, CDR2 FQNEAQ. With respect to this clone: The antigen is not known.

The chain couples TRBV7-8 to TRBJ1-5, with 7 bases that match TRBD1. This clonotype was obtained from an adult in good health. The input for sequencing was peripheral blood, taken on day 0 of AZD1222 vaccination. The CDR3 protein is CASSPRGSNQPQHF. CDR3 nucleotide sequence: TGTGCCAGCAGTCCCAGGGGGAGCAATCAGCCCCAGCATTTT.